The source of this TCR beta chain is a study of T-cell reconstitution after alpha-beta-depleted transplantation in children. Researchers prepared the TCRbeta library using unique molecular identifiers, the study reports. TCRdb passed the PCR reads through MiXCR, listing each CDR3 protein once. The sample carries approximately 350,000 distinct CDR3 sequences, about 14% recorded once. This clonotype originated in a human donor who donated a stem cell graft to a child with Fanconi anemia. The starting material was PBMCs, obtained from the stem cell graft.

The DNA for the CDR3 is TGTGCCACTGCGCCGGCGGGGCCCCAAGAGACCCAGTACTTC. Protein: CATAPAGPQETQYF. The chain links TRBV25-1 to TRBJ2-5, with D maybe TRBD2 (6 bases). Germline V gene lookup returns CDR1 MGHDK and CDR2 SYGVNS. CDR3 length: 14 amino acids. Trimming shortened V by 10 bases and J by 1 base, and 16 bases separated the two germline ends.